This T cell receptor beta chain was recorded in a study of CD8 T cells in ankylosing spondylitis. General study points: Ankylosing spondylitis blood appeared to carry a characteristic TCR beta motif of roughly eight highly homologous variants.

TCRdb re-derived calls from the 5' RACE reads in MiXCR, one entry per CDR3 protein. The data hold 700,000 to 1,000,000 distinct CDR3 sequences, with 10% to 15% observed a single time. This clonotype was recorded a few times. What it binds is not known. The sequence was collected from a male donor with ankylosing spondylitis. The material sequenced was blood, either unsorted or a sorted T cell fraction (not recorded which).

CDR3 in DNA: TGTGCCAGCAGTTCACCCCCCATGAACACTGAAGCTTTCTTT. Its translation is CASSSPPMNTEAFF. This chain uses TRBV12-3 or TRBV12-4 with TRBJ1-1; D unresolved. The CDR3 is 14 residues long. Trimming left V 4 bases short and J 0 bases short, with 9 bases between.